Each of the 23 T cell receptor beta chains below was sequenced from the same sample in a study of cytomegalovirus exposure and HLA in healthy donors (dated by TCRdb to between 2016 and 2019). The library was produced with the immunoSEQ multiplex PCR assay. For the multiplex PCR, a mixture combining 60 forward primers for TCR Vbeta segments and 13 reverse primers for TCR Jbeta segments was used. In its TCRdb copy, this immuneACCESS table keeps in-frame sequences only and misses some clones. Where compared with another copy, unresolved V genes explain less than half of these, and the others have no known cause. Across this sample there are about 130,000 clones, with 55% to 75% seen only once. The ten most abundant clones make up less than 4.5% of the sample. The sequenced sample was PBMCs. The receptors derive from a man aged 50 or older in good health and CMV-seropositive.

This chain uses TRBV9 with TRBJ2-5, with 9 bases fitting TRBD1. The length of the CDR3 is 17 residues. In germline, CDR1 is SGDLS, CDR2 YYNGEE. V dropped 3 bases and J dropped 4; count of bases not matched to a gene: 13. CDR3 DNA: TGTGCCAGCAGCGGGGGTGGGGAGACAGGGGGATTAGAGACCCAGTACTTC. This gives the protein CASSGGGETGGLETQYF. The whole variable domain, filled in from reference TRBV9 and TRBJ2-5, reads DSGVTQTPKHLITATGQRVTLRCSPRSGDLSVYWYQQSLDQGLQFLIQYYNGEERAKGNILERFSAQQFPDLHSELNLSSLELGDSALYFCASSGGGETGGLETQYFGPGTRLLVL.

This sequence joins TRBV29-1 and TRBJ1-1; D is perhaps TRBD1 (6 bases). The CDR3 totals 11 residues. The V end lost 4 bases, the J end lost 8 bases, and 11 bases lay between the germline ends. Germline V gene data show CDR1 as SQVTM and CDR2 as ANQGSEA. The CDR3 sequence is CSVVGGREAFF. The CDR3, as DNA: TGCAGCGTTGTCGGGGGGCGGGAAGCTTTCTTT.

This clone was counted between two and nine times. The junction differs from germline at one of its ends, possibly a read error. In nucleotides, the CDR3 is TGTGCTAGCAGCAAGGACAGGGGAGATGAGCAGTTCTTC. It translates to CASSKDRGDEQFF. V and J are TRBV7-7 and TRBJ2-1; 9 nucleotides line up with TRBD1. The CDR3 length is 13 residues. The germline V gene has CDR1 SSHAT and CDR2 FNYEAQ (reference sequence).

For the CDR3, the DNA is TGTGCCAGCAGCCCCAGAGGTCGGGTGAGTCAGCCCCAGCATTTT. It encodes CASSPRGRVSQPQHF. The rearrangement uses TRBV7-2 and TRBJ1-5; no definite D call. This CDR3 region has 15 residues. Germline CDR1 reads SGHTA; CDR2 reads FQGNSA. V lost 5 bases to trimming and J lost 6 bases, with 17 bases between them.

This clone came up once. The chain recombines TRBV10-1 with TRBJ1-1, with D possibly matching TRBD1 (5 bases). This CDR3 is built from 16 residues. CDR1 and CDR2 from the germline V gene are WNHNN and SYGVQD (reference sequence). V was shortened by 0 bases and J by 5 bases, with 16 bases between the two germline ends. The CDR3 DNA is TGCGCCAGCAGTGAGTCCATAGGGCGCGGGGGGACTGAAGCTTTCTTT. It encodes CASSESIGRGGTEAFF.

This clone was counted once. The V call is TRBV27, the J call TRBJ2-2; 9 bases are shared with TRBD1. This CDR3 has 15 amino acids. CDR1 and CDR2 from the germline V gene are MNHEY and SMNVEV (reference sequence). V gave up 5 bases and J gave up 5 bases; unmatched junction bases: 6. The CDR3 coding sequence is TGTGCCAGCAGTAGGGGACAGGGTAGTACCGGGGAGCTGTTTTTT. Translating gives CASSRGQGSTGELFF.

The chain employs TRBV6-1 and TRBJ2-7, with TRBD2 matching 15 bases. The V gene's germline CDR1 is MNHNS and CDR2 SASEGT. Trimming cost V 6 bases and J 3 bases; bases outside gene matches: 3. The CDR3 totals 15 residues. CDR3 sequence: CASSGLAGGLYEQYF. CDR3 coding DNA: TGTGCCAGCAGCGGACTAGCGGGGGGGCTCTACGAGCAGTACTTC.

The chain uses TRBV6-4 and TRBJ1-2; D may be TRBD1 (5 bases). Germline V gene lookup returns CDR1 MRHNA and CDR2 SNTAGT. This CDR3 contains 16 residues. Trimming left V 0 bases short and J 4 bases short, with 15 bases between. This CDR3 reads CASSDSIPGDSYGYTF. In nucleotides, the CDR3 is TGTGCCAGCAGTGACTCGATTCCGGGGGATAGCTATGGCTACACCTTC.

The chain has TRBV28 and TRBJ1-5; no clear D. Between the trimmed V and J ends, which lost 4 bases and 0 bases, there was a span of 7 bases. The germline V gene encodes CDR1 MDHEN and CDR2 SYDVKM. The CDR3 totals 14 residues. Written as DNA, the CDR3 is TGTGCCAGCAGTTCAACAGTTAGCAATCAGCCCCAGCATTTT. Translating it yields CASSSTVSNQPQHF. Together with reference TRBV28 and TRBJ1-5, the CDR3 gives the full variable domain: DVKVTQSSRYLVKRTGEKVFLECVQDMDHENMFWYRQDPGLGLRLIYFSYDVKMKEKGDIPEGYSVSREKKERFSLILESASTNQTSMYLCASSSTVSNQPQHFGDGTRLSIL.

The genes are TRBV5-1 and TRBJ2-1, with 14 bases matching TRBD2. CDR1 SGHRS and CDR2 YFSETQ come from the germline V gene. The CDR3 is made up of 19 amino acids. V shed 5 bases, J shed 2 bases, and the junction held 12 bases outside the gene matches. The CDR3: CASRPGPTSGRGTYNEQFF. CDR3 bases: TGCGCCAGCAGGCCTGGACCGACTAGCGGGAGGGGTACCTACAATGAGCAGTTCTTC. Filled out from reference TRBV5-1 and TRBJ2-1, the complete variable domain reads KAGVTQTPRYLIKTRGQQVTLSCSPISGHRSVSWYQQTPGQGLQFLFEYFSETQRNKGNFPGRFSGRQFSNSRSEMNVSTLELGDSALYLCASRPGPTSGRGTYNEQFFGPGTRLTVL.

Remarks on this clone: This clone may be a read error of a much larger clone one base away. The chain couples TRBV5-1 to TRBJ2-5; possible D gene TRBD1, 7 bases. Germline V gives CDR1 SGHRS, CDR2 YFSETQ. The CDR3 length is 13 residues. Trimming shortened V by 2 bases and J by 4 bases, and 9 bases separated the two germline ends. The CDR3 DNA is TGCGCCAGCAGCTTCCAGGGGGGAGAGACCCAGTACTTC. Amino acid sequence: CASSFQGGETQYF.

The CDR3 region is CASSLGPNNRGAGNTIYF. The CDR3 DNA is TGTGCCAGCAGCTTGGGACCCAATAACAGGGGAGCTGGAAACACCATATATTTT. The chain carries TRBV5-6 and TRBJ1-3; 7 bases align to TRBD1. V was pared by 0 bases and J by 2 bases, with 11 bases of the junction left unmatched. The CDR3 runs 18 residues. Germline-derived CDR1 and CDR2 are SGHDT and YYEEEE.

V is TRBV6-1 and J is TRBJ2-1; 12 bases match TRBD2. Germline CDR1 MNHNS, CDR2 SASEGT. V was pared by 6 bases and J by 4 bases, with 4 bases of the junction left unmatched. The CDR3 covers 15 residues. The CDR3 sequence is CASRRTSGTYNEQFF. The CDR3 DNA is TGTGCCAGCAGGCGGACTAGCGGGACTTACAATGAGCAGTTCTTC.

This chain joins TRBV18 and TRBJ1-1, with D unresolved. This CDR3 spans 16 amino acids. Trimming stripped 0 bases from V and 1 base from J, with 12 bases between. The germline CDR1 and CDR2 sequences are KGHSH and LQKENI. This CDR3 reads CASSPPGSTRNTEAFF. CDR3 sequence (DNA): TGTGCCAGCTCACCACCGGGCAGTACCCGGAACACTGAAGCTTTCTTT.

This chain connects TRBV18 to TRBJ2-3; perhaps TRBD2 as D (6 bases). The germline V and J ends were trimmed by 0 bases and 0 bases, with 13 bases remaining between them. This CDR3 contains 17 residues. Looked up from germline, CDR1 is KGHSH and CDR2 is LQKENI. The CDR3 is CASSPPRRGPSTDTQYF. In DNA form, the CDR3 reads TGTGCCAGCTCACCACCGCGGAGGGGTCCTAGCACAGATACGCAGTATTTT.

This clone was seen just once. V is TRBV5-1 and J is TRBJ2-7; 9 bases are shared with TRBD1. This CDR3 has 16 amino acids. Trimming took 0 bases from V and 7 from J; bases not matched to a gene: 11. Germline V lookup: CDR1 SGHRS, CDR2 YFSETQ. The CDR3 region is CASSLVKVQGAGEQYF. The CDR3, as DNA: TGCGCCAGCAGCTTGGTTAAAGTACAGGGGGCAGGAGAGCAGTACTTC. Drawing the rest from reference TRBV5-1 and TRBJ2-7, the complete variable domain is KAGVTQTPRYLIKTRGQQVTLSCSPISGHRSVSWYQQTPGQGLQFLFEYFSETQRNKGNFPGRFSGRQFSNSRSEMNVSTLELGDSALYLCASSLVKVQGAGEQYFGPGTRLTVT.

This chain links TRBV6-5 with TRBJ2-5, with D perhaps matching TRBD1 (6 bases). The germline CDR1 and CDR2 sequences are MNHEY and SVGAGI. The ends were cut back, 4 bases at V and 11 bases at J, with 17 bases in the middle. The CDR3 runs 13 residues. The CDR3 nucleotides are TGTGCCAGCAGTTCCCTCCGGGCAGGGGAGCAGTACTTC. Its translation: CASSSLRAGEQYF.

This chain links TRBV5-4 with TRBJ2-1; 9 nucleotides match TRBD1. The CDR3 has 13 residues. Germline CDR1 reads SGHNT; CDR2 reads YYREEE (reference sequence). J gave up 9 bases and V 4 bases, and 5 bases lay outside the gene matches. CDR3 region: CASSGWTGAEQFF. The CDR3 bases are TGTGCCAGCAGCGGCTGGACAGGGGCTGAGCAGTTCTTC.

The J gene is TRBJ1-6, the V gene TRBV28; D possibly corresponds to TRBD1 (6 bases). V was trimmed by 5 bases and J by 9 bases, leaving 17 bases between them. CDR1 and CDR2 from the germline V gene are MDHEN and SYDVKM. This CDR3 comprises 15 residues. The CDR3 loop is CASSPVGTTGSPLHF. The CDR3 region has the DNA TGTGCCAGCAGTCCCGTCGGGACAACAGGTTCACCCCTCCACTTT. The whole variable domain, filled in from reference TRBV28 and TRBJ1-6, reads DVKVTQSSRYLVKRTGEKVFLECVQDMDHENMFWYRQDPGLGLRLIYFSYDVKMKEKGDIPEGYSVSREKKERFSLILESASTNQTSMYLCASSPVGTTGSPLHFGNGTRLTVT.

This sequence joins TRBV9 and TRBJ2-2, with D tentatively TRBD2 (5 bases). CDR1 and CDR2 (germline): SGDLS, YYNGEE. V dropped 3 bases and J dropped 9 bases, with 9 bases sitting between them. The CDR3 has 12 residues. The CDR3 DNA sequence: TGTGCCAGCAGCGCCGGGGATCGGGAGCTGTTTTTT. This codes for CASSAGDRELFF.

This clone has a single count. The chain links TRBV5-8 to TRBJ1-5; 11 bases are shared with TRBD1. The CDR3 runs to 15 residues. Germline CDR1 and CDR2: SGHTS and YDEGEE. With V trimmed by 2 bases and J by 6 bases, 4 bases remained unmatched. The CDR3 loop reads CASSFHGTGGQPQHF. The CDR3 nucleotides are TGTGCCAGCAGCTTCCACGGGACAGGGGGTCAGCCCCAGCATTTT.

The rearrangement uses TRBV28 and TRBJ1-1; 9 bases fit TRBD1. Germline V gene lookup returns CDR1 MDHEN and CDR2 SYDVKM. This CDR3 has 15 residues. The V segment lost 5 bases and the J segment 3 bases; nucleotides outside the gene matches: 7. The CDR3 region has the DNA TGTGCCAGCAGTCCCCGGACAGGGGATTACACTGAAGCTTTCTTT. Residues: CASSPRTGDYTEAFF. Filled out from reference TRBV28 and TRBJ1-1, the complete variable domain reads DVKVTQSSRYLVKRTGEKVFLECVQDMDHENMFWYRQDPGLGLRLIYFSYDVKMKEKGDIPEGYSVSREKKERFSLILESASTNQTSMYLCASSPRTGDYTEAFFGQGTRLTVV.

The V and J genes are TRBV7-2 and TRBJ2-2; the D gene is possibly TRBD2 (7 bases). This CDR3 has 14 amino acids. Trimming stripped 6 bases from V and 5 bases from J, with 13 bases between. Germline V gene data show CDR1 as SGHTA and CDR2 as FQGNSA. CDR3 loop: CASRGGARTGELFF. As DNA, the CDR3 is TGTGCCAGCAGAGGGGGGGCGCGGACCGGGGAGCTGTTTTTT.